This entry lists 21 T cell receptor beta chains sequenced from one sample in a study of cytomegalovirus exposure and HLA in healthy donors. Assay: immunoSEQ multiplex PCR; the TCRdb copy retains only in-frame clones and omits some. The data contain around 150,000 clones, approximately 82% of them singletons. Sequencing was performed on PBMCs. Source of these receptors: a man aged 25-40 years in good health and CMV-seropositive.

The chain joins TRBV5-1 to TRBJ2-1; 9 bases agree with TRBD2. With V trimmed by 5 bases and J by 4 bases, 7 bases remained unmatched. CDR1 is SGHRS and CDR2 is YFSETQ in the germline V gene. This CDR3 contains 15 residues. CDR3 DNA sequence: TGCGCCAGCAGAACGCGACTAGCGGAATACAATGAGCAGTTCTTC. Residues: CASRTRLAEYNEQFF.

This rearrangement joins TRBV29-1 to TRBJ1-4; D is perhaps TRBD1 (5 bases). Germline CDR1 reads SQVTM; CDR2 reads ANQGSEA. CDR3 length: 14 amino acids. V was shortened by 7 bases and J by 7 bases, with 19 bases between the two germline ends. CDR3 DNA sequence: TGCAGCGCGAGCACTGCCCCAAGGGGTGAAAAACTGTTTTTT. It translates to CSASTAPRGEKLFF.

The chain couples TRBV6-5 to TRBJ1-5, with 10 bases lining up with TRBD1. The ends lost 6 bases at V and 3 bases at J; junction bases unmatched: 5. The CDR3 has 15 amino acids. Germline V gene lookup returns CDR1 MNHEY and CDR2 SVGAGI. CDR3 region: CASSKGTGANQPQHF. The CDR3 DNA follows: TGTGCCAGCAGCAAAGGGACAGGGGCCAATCAGCCCCAGCATTTT.

This chain connects TRBV7-2 to TRBJ2-7; D is ambiguous. The CDR3 runs to 12 residues. Trimming removed 5 bases from V and 3 bases from J, with 8 bases in between. CDR1 SGHTA and CDR2 FQGNSA come from the germline V gene. CDR3 DNA sequence: TGTGCCAGCAGCCAAAACAACTACGAGCAGTACTTC. Its translation is CASSQNNYEQYF.

CDR3 sequence reads: CASSPSGKVTDTQYF. DNA for the CDR3: TGTGCCAGCTCACCATCCGGGAAGGTCACAGATACGCAGTATTTT. J is TRBJ2-3 and V is TRBV18; D perhaps matches TRBD2 (5 bases). The V end lost 2 bases, the J end lost 2 bases, and 11 bases lay between the germline ends. CDR3 length: 15 residues. Germline V CDR1 and CDR2: KGHSH, LQKENI.

The V call is TRBV27, the J call TRBJ2-3; D unresolved. Germline lookup yields CDR1 MNHEY and CDR2 SMNVEV (reference sequence). The V gene lost 4 bases and the J gene lost 4 bases, with 9 bases spanning the gap. The CDR3 covers 13 residues. The DNA for the CDR3 is TGTGCCAGCAGTTCTAGGAGTGCAGATACGCAGTATTTT. It codes for CASSSRSADTQYF.

V and J are TRBV27 and TRBJ1-1, with 7 bases that match TRBD1. This CDR3 is 13 amino acids long. The ends lost 1 base at V and 9 bases at J; junction bases unmatched: 5. Germline V gene data show CDR1 as MNHEY and CDR2 as SMNVEV (reference sequence). The CDR3: CASSLFWDRQAFF. For the CDR3, the DNA is TGTGCCAGCAGTTTATTTTGGGACAGACAAGCTTTCTTT.

The rearrangement links TRBV29-1 to TRBJ2-1, with 13 bases identical to TRBD2. Germline CDR1 and CDR2: SQVTM and ANQGSEA. The CDR3 contains 18 residues. The V and J ends lost 0 bases and 5 bases, in that order; junction bases with no gene match: 10. Here the CDR3 reads CSVEDVLGLAGVDNEQFF. The DNA for the CDR3 is TGCAGCGTTGAAGATGTCCTTGGACTAGCGGGAGTGGACAATGAGCAGTTCTTC.

This clone showed up just once. Here the CDR3 DNA reads TGTGCCAGCAGTGAAGCTCATGAGGCTTTCTTT. Translating it yields CASSEAHEAFF. The gene calls are TRBV13 and TRBJ1-1; D unresolved. The germline V and J ends were trimmed by 6 bases and 11 bases, with 13 bases remaining between them. Germline V lookup: CDR1 PRHDT, CDR2 FYEKMQ (reference sequence). This CDR3 spans 11 amino acids.

The chain has TRBV18 and TRBJ1-2; 7 nucleotides match TRBD1. The CDR3 extends over 15 amino acids. Germline CDR1 is KGHSH and CDR2 is LQKENI. J lost 7 bases, V lost 0 bases, and 8 bases had no gene match. The CDR3 region has the DNA TGTGCCAGCTCACCACCGACAGGGAATCTTCGTGGCTACACCTTC. It translates to CASSPPTGNLRGYTF.

With respect to this clone: Other nucleotide sequences from this sample produce the same CDR3. V is TRBV7-9 and J is TRBJ1-1, with TRBD1 identical over 7 bases. With V trimmed by 7 bases and J by 3 bases, 5 bases remained unmatched. CDR3 size: 13 residues. Germline-derived CDR1 and CDR2 are SEHNR and FQNEAQ (reference sequence). CDR3 residues: CASIPGQYTEAFF. CDR3 DNA sequence: TGTGCCAGCATCCCGGGACAGTACACTGAAGCTTTCTTT.

This chain joins TRBV5-1 and TRBJ2-3, with 16 bases matching TRBD2. CDR3 length: 16 amino acids. Trimming took 3 bases from V and 4 from J; bases not matched to a gene: 2. Looked up from germline, CDR1 is SGHRS and CDR2 is YFSETQ. The CDR3 protein is CASSSGLAGGSDTQYF. The DNA for the CDR3 is TGCGCCAGCAGCTCGGGACTAGCGGGGGGGTCAGATACGCAGTATTTT.

The rearrangement joins TRBV2 to TRBJ1-1, with 8 bases that match TRBD1. This CDR3 region has 14 residues. Germline V CDR1 and CDR2: SNHLY, FYNNEI. J lost 5 bases, V lost 6 bases, and 8 bases had no gene match. This CDR3 is CASSASGGGTEAFF. CDR3 DNA: TGTGCCAGCAGCGCATCAGGGGGCGGAACTGAAGCTTTCTTT.

This chain uses TRBV29-1 with TRBJ1-2; 7 nucleotides line up with TRBD1. Germline V gives CDR1 SQVTM, CDR2 ANQGSEA. Trimming removed 6 bases from V and 7 bases from J; junction bases left unmatched: 11. The CDR3 contains 13 residues. The CDR3 loop reads CSVVQGIYSGYTF. In DNA form, the CDR3 reads TGCAGCGTAGTACAGGGGATATATAGTGGCTACACCTTC.

The chain employs TRBV5-1 and TRBJ2-2, with a weak D call TRBD1 (6 bases). CDR1 is SGHRS and CDR2 is YFSETQ in the germline V gene. The CDR3 runs to 15 residues. V shed 5 bases and J shed 1 base, with 12 bases lying between them. The CDR3 coding sequence is TGCGCCAGCAGTAAAAGGACAGAGAACACCGGGGAGCTGTTTTTT. Protein product: CASSKRTENTGELFF.

The chain uses TRBV29-1 and TRBJ2-2; weak D call: TRBD1 (6 bases). The CDR3 contains 11 residues. Trimming left V 8 bases short and J 6 bases short, with 10 bases between. From germline, CDR1 is SQVTM and CDR2 ANQGSEA. This CDR3 is CSTRQAGELFF. The CDR3 coding sequence is TGCAGCACTCGACAGGCCGGGGAGCTGTTTTTT.

The J gene is TRBJ1-6, the V gene TRBV11-2; D is unclear. The CDR3 length is 11 residues. The germline V gene has CDR1 SGHAT and CDR2 FQNNGV. V lost 6 bases to trimming and J lost 9 bases, with 6 bases between them. The CDR3 reads CASSLGSPLHF. The DNA of the CDR3 is TGTGCCAGCAGTCTAGGTTCACCCCTCCACTTT.

This clone appeared once. The rearrangement links TRBV6-6 to TRBJ2-3; no definite D call. The germline V and J ends were trimmed by 5 bases and 6 bases, with 9 bases remaining between them. Germline V lookup: CDR1 MNHNY, CDR2 SVGAGI (reference sequence). This CDR3 contains 12 residues. The CDR3 sequence: CASSNSWDTQYF. Here the CDR3 DNA reads TGTGCCAGCAGTAACAGTTGGGATACGCAGTATTTT.

The chain is built from TRBV2 and TRBJ2-5; 10 positions agree with TRBD2. The CDR3 has 15 residues. Germline CDR1 SNHLY, CDR2 FYNNEI. Trimming cost V 3 bases and J 5 bases; bases outside gene matches: 6. CDR3 protein: CASSDVLAGVETQYF. CDR3 DNA sequence: TGTGCCAGCAGTGATGTGCTAGCGGGAGTGGAGACCCAGTACTTC.

The chain recombines TRBV18 with TRBJ1-2; TRBD1 might be the D (6 bases). Trimming stripped 2 bases from V and 7 bases from J, with 11 bases between. CDR3 length equals 13 residues. Germline CDR1 is KGHSH and CDR2 is LQKENI. The CDR3 protein is CASSPAGDGGYTF. CDR3 nucleotide sequence: TGTGCCAGCTCACCAGCAGGGGATGGTGGCTACACCTTC.

In its sample, this clone was seen a few times. The chain combines TRBV2 with TRBJ1-4; a weak D match, TRBD1 (6 bases). This CDR3 comprises 15 residues. The germline V gene encodes CDR1 SNHLY and CDR2 FYNNEI. Trimming took off 8 bases at V and 0 bases at J, with 13 bases between the two ends. The CDR3 here is CASRLGAATNEKLFF. For the CDR3, the DNA is TGTGCCAGCCGGCTGGGGGCCGCAACTAATGAAAAACTGTTTTTT.